This T cell receptor beta chain was recovered during a study of OX40 agonist ivuxolimab in advanced cancers. Background on the study: Subjects had a mean age of approximately 60 years, with a range of 23 to 79; just over 80% were male. Study-level findings and limits: Among the lowest levels of clonal expansion were found in partial responders at 0.1-3.0 mg/kg.

Notes on this clone: Antigen unknown.

Data came from immunoSEQ multiplex PCR; TCRdb stores just in-frame clones and leaves some out. Here the sample spans about 43,000 clones, 75% to 90% being singletons. Trimming removed 6 bases from V and 0 bases from J, with 15 bases in between. Germline CDR1 and CDR2: SGHNT and YYREEE (reference sequence). The CDR3 extends over 16 amino acids. The source material was CD4+ or CD8+ T cells sorted from blood, sampled in a trial of the OX40 agonist ivuxolimab. This chain links TRBV5-4 with TRBJ2-2; possible D gene TRBD2, 5 bases. The clonotype comes from an adult with an advanced solid tumor such as melanoma, head and neck, liver or kidney cancer. The CDR3 reads CASTPGGTANTGELFF. The DNA for the CDR3 is TGTGCCAGCACCCCCGGAGGAACGGCGAACACCGGGGAGCTGTTTTTT.